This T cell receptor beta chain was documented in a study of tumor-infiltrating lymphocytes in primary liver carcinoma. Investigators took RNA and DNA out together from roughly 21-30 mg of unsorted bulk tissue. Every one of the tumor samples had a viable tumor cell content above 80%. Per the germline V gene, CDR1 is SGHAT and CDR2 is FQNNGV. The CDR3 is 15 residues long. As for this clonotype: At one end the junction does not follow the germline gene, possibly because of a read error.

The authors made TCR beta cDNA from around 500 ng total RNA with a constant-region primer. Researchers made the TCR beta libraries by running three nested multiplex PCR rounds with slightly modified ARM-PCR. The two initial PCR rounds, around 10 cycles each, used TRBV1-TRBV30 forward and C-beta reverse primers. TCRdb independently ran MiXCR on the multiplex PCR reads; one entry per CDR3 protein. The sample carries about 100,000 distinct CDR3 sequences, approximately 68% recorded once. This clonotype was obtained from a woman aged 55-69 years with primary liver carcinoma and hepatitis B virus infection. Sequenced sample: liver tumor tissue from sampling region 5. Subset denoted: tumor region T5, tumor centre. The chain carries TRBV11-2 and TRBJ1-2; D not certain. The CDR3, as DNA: TGTGCCAGCAGCGTACGCCAGGTTTCTTCGTATGTCTACACCTTC. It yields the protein CASSVRQVSSYVYTF.